The clone carrying this T cell receptor (beta chain) was detected only a few times. The entry originates in a study of blood T cell repertoires in COVID-19. Study information: Acute and convalescent COVID-19 samples came from the United States, Italy and Spain. PBMCs, B-cell-depleted T cells, or T cells provided the cDNA or gDNA that made up the material.

Seattle's enrolled individuals joined amid active infection and were then monitored longitudinally. Per the original data handling: Amplification of reference gene primers provided the estimated nucleated cell counts. Profiled with immunoSEQ multiplex PCR; TCRdb holds only in-frame clones, not every one. From that table come the V and J calls and clone size; the DNA was used to work out D and trimming. The sample has about 120,000 clones; 81% are singletons. Trimming cost V 7 bases and J 2 bases; bases outside gene matches: 8. The CDR3 covers 15 residues. Germline lookup yields CDR1 MDHEN and CDR2 SYDVKM.

Sequencing input: peripheral blood. This receptor was obtained from a man aged 25-40 years with COVID-19, enrolled during active disease. This chain uses TRBV28 with TRBJ2-3, with 8 bases matching TRBD1. CDR3: CASTYGTGDTDTQYF. DNA of the CDR3: TGTGCCAGCACTTACGGGACAGGCGACACAGATACGCAGTATTTT. Drawing the rest from reference TRBV28 and TRBJ2-3, the complete variable domain is DVKVTQSSRYLVKRTGEKVFLECVQDMDHENMFWYRQDPGLGLRLIYFSYDVKMKEKGDIPEGYSVSREKKERFSLILESASTNQTSMYLCASTYGTGDTDTQYFGPGTRLTVL.